A single sample is the source of the 5 T cell receptor beta chains below, sequenced in a study of T-cell memory formation after mild COVID-19. TCRdb re-derived calls from the 5' RACE reads in MiXCR, one entry per CDR3 protein. The sample holds over 500,000 distinct CDR3 sequences; approximately 15% are singletons and the top ten take about 7.4%. Source material: PBMCs or a T cell subset sorted from them (not recorded which). The receptors derive from an adult woman who had mild COVID-19 (a few samples of this study predate the infection). Cell type and time point are not known.

The chain recombines TRBV7-9 with TRBJ2-1, with a weak D call TRBD2 (5 bases). The CDR3 totals 11 residues. The germline V gene has CDR1 SEHNR and CDR2 FQNEAQ (reference sequence). Between the trimmed V and J ends, which lost 7 bases and 8 bases, there was a span of 9 bases. The CDR3 DNA reads TGTGCCAGCATGGCGGAGGATGAGCAGTTCTTC. It yields the protein CASMAEDEQFF.

V usage is TRBV5-1 and J usage is TRBJ2-3, with unresolved D. V was clipped by 3 bases and J by 2 bases, with 7 bases between them. This CDR3 contains 13 residues. Germline CDR1 SGHRS, CDR2 YFSETQ. CDR3 bases: TGCGCCAGCAGCTCGCGGTACACAGATACGCAGTATTTT. It encodes CASSSRYTDTQYF.

There are a few counts of this clonotype. The CDR3 spells CATSEGGQGTGTDTQYF. CDR3 sequence (DNA): TGTGCCACCAGTGAGGGGGGACAGGGGACCGGCACAGATACGCAGTATTTT. The chain has TRBV24-1 and TRBJ2-3; 10 bases align to TRBD1. The CDR3 spans 17 residues. J lost 1 base, V lost 4 bases, and 7 bases had no gene match. Looked up from germline, CDR1 is KGHDR and CDR2 is SFDVKD.

In its sample, this clonotype was seen a few times. The CDR3 DNA sequence: TGTGCCAGCTCACCAGACAGGACAGGACTTGAAGATACGCAGTATTTT. Translating gives CASSPDRTGLEDTQYF. The chain is built from TRBV18 and TRBJ2-3, with 7 bases aligning to TRBD1. The CDR3 has 16 residues. V dropped 2 bases and J dropped 5; count of bases not matched to a gene: 10. CDR1 and CDR2 from the germline V gene are KGHSH and LQKENI.

This rearrangement joins TRBV5-6 to TRBJ2-2; 7 bases fit TRBD2. The CDR3 has 17 residues. The trim removed 4 bases at V and 6 bases at J, leaving 15 bases unmatched. Germline CDR1 is SGHDT and CDR2 is YYEEEE. The CDR3 coding sequence is TGTGCCAGCAGCCCCTACCAGACTAGCCGAACATCCGGGGAGCTGTTTTTT. Translated: CASSPYQTSRTSGELFF.